This T cell receptor (beta chain) was sequenced in a study of blood T cell repertoires in COVID-19 (dated by TCRdb to 2018 to 2021). About the full investigation: Collaborator samples came from the United States, Italy and Spain and covered acute and convalescent phases of COVID-19. The material from the prospective study consisted of cDNA or gDNA derived from T cells, B-cell-depleted T cells, or PBMCs. Deeply sampled blood TCRbeta repertoires from subjects exposed to, actively infected with, or recovered from COVID-19 were included in the dataset. A freely available public database, intended as a resource for researchers studying the immune response to SARS-CoV-2, is where the repertoires were released. Samples were obtained from the ongoing ImmuneRACE study (first 160 participants) and from over a thousand subjects provided by 6 global collaborators. The sample metadata nearly always contained a de-identified subject ID, COVID-19 status, age in years and sex. Where available, HLA class I and class II types were taken from metadata supplied by the sample provider and were not determined by assay-based typing.

Enrolling through a virtual design, the prospective study's participants ranged in age from about 18 to 89 years and lived across about two dozen United States geographic areas. To assign participants to cohorts, the prospective study relied on clinical history that participants themselves reported in a screening survey and a study questionnaire. Exposed participants had been in contact, within 2 weeks of entering the study, with a person who had a PCR-confirmed or clinician-diagnosed case of COVID-19. In the prospective study, whole blood, serum and a nasopharyngeal or oropharyngeal swab were collected from each participant by mobile phlebotomists. Prospective study participants could optionally give additional blood draws and questionnaires over an approximately two-month period. Before DNA extraction, blood samples from the prospective study were shipped at room temperature or frozen. The research as a whole found: Clinical and demographic metadata were provided uncurated, with the amount varying by source and participant.

TCRbeta CDR3 regions were amplified from genomic DNA using the immunoSEQ Assay, a bias-controlled multiplex PCR. The paper's processing steps were these. The number of nucleated cells in each sample was estimated by amplification of reference gene primers within the assay. Sequence reads were collapsed and filtered to measure the absolute abundance of every unique TCRbeta CDR3 rearrangement. For each sample, productive Simpson clonality was calculated as the square root of Simpson's diversity index over productive rearrangements. Held by TCRdb, this immuneACCESS table contains in-frame sequences only and omits some clones. Under half of the omission traces to an unresolved V gene where checked; the cause of the rest is unknown. V and J calls and clone size are as listed in that table; D and trimming were resolved from the DNA. The sample yields 210,000 or so clones; 83% were counted once. Of the sample, about 5.3% is held by the ten largest clones.

The cysteine opens and the phenylalanine closes a CDR3 of 14 amino acids. Here the CDR3 DNA is all that survives: 42 bases in frame from base 1. From the germline V gene, CDR1 is MNHNS and CDR2 is SASEGT. V is clipped by 0 bases and J by 4 bases, and the sequence between their germline boundaries is 9 bases long. Comment on this clone: Its antigen is unknown. No much larger clonotype is one base removed from it; base qualities were not supplied.

Specimen: PBMCs or T cells enriched from blood (not recorded which). The clonotype comes from a woman in her forties or fifties who had been exposed to COVID-19. The chain is assembled from TRBV6-1 and TRBJ1-2; no D segment can be confidently identified. The encoded CDR3 is CASSEASSGYGYTF. The DNA sequence is given as TGTGCCAGCAGTGAAGCAAGCTCGGGCTATGGCTACACCTTC.